This TCR beta chain originates from a study of post-analysis software for immune sequencing data. Whole-study findings and limits: TRBV5-6, TRBV5-1 and TRBV20-1 were among roughly five TRBV segments more frequent in patients than controls.

This clonotype has more than one count but fewer than ten. Its specificity is unknown. V dropped 3 bases and J dropped 4 bases, with 15 bases sitting between them. Germline lookup yields CDR1 DFQATT and CDR2 SNEGSKA (reference sequence). The CDR3 totals 14 residues. Sequencing libraries made from TCR beta cDNA carried unique molecular identifiers. TCRdb ran MiXCR on the PCR reads and lists one entry per CDR3 protein. Counted here are about 460,000 distinct CDR3 sequences, approximately 45% occurring once; the ten biggest clones make up around 10%. This TCR was sampled from a girl aged 5-17 years with multiple sclerosis. The V and J genes are TRBV20-1 and TRBJ2-5, with D maybe TRBD2 (6 bases). Sequenced: blood. In DNA form, the CDR3 reads TGCAGTGCTAGTGGCGGGGAAGTAGTAGAGACCCAGTACTTC. It encodes CSASGGEVVETQYF.